A single sample is the source of the 29 T cell receptor beta chains below, sequenced in a study of cytomegalovirus exposure and HLA in healthy donors (dated by TCRdb to about 2017). Receptor amplification or capture employed the immunoSEQ multiplex PCR assay. The multiplex PCR relied on a mix of 60 forward primers for TCR Vbeta segments and 13 reverse primers for TCR Jbeta segments. Entries here come from immuneACCESS through TCRdb and include only in-frame sequences with V and J called. Some clones fail to appear in such tables; in the studies checked, an unresolved V gene covers under half of the shortfall, and the cause of the remainder is unknown. The sample records around 210,000 clones, roughly 81% of which are singletons. The ten most abundant clones make up about 0.22% of the sample. Specimen: PBMCs. The receptors here all came from a girl aged 2 to 10 in good health and CMV-seronegative.

In its sample, this clone was seen once. This chain uses TRBV6-5 with TRBJ1-2; D may be TRBD1 (5 bases). V lost 9 bases, J lost 0 bases, and 17 bases lay in between. CDR1 is MNHEY, CDR2 SVGAGI, per germline. The CDR3 runs 15 residues. CDR3 sequence reads: CASRRTLIPNYGYTF. The DNA of the CDR3 is TGTGCCAGTAGAAGGACACTGATTCCTAACTATGGCTACACCTTC.

The V gene is TRBV10-3, the J gene TRBJ2-5; tentatively, D is TRBD1 (8 bases). V was trimmed by 8 bases and J by 1 base, leaving 17 bases between them. Germline CDR1 ENHRY, CDR2 SYGVKD. This CDR3 is built from 15 residues. CDR3 sequence: CAIATNRGGQETQYF. DNA for the CDR3: TGTGCCATCGCAACCAACAGGGGGGGCCAAGAGACCCAGTACTTC.

The chain is built from TRBV5-1 and TRBJ1-2, with TRBD1 identical over 8 bases. Trimming took 6 bases from V and 7 from J; bases not matched to a gene: 8. Germline-derived CDR1 and CDR2 are SGHRS and YFSETQ. The CDR3 is made up of 13 amino acids. The CDR3 loop is CASTDRGNGGYTF. In DNA, the CDR3 is TGCGCCAGCACCGACAGGGGCAACGGTGGCTACACCTTC.

V is TRBV19 and J is TRBJ2-5; 7 nucleotides agree with TRBD1. The V and J ends lost 1 base and 5 bases, in that order; junction bases with no gene match: 13. The CDR3 loop spans 17 amino acids. Per germline, CDR1 LNHDA and CDR2 SQIVND (reference sequence). In DNA, the CDR3 is TGTGCCAGTAGTATAGTGTCTAGGGACAGACGATGGGAGACCCAGTACTTC. Translating gives CASSIVSRDRRWETQYF.

In DNA form, the CDR3 reads TGTGCCAGCTCTCGACAGGGTCATAGCACTGGAAACACCATATATTTT. It yields the protein CASSRQGHSTGNTIYF. The V and J genes are TRBV18 and TRBJ1-3; 7 bases line up with TRBD1. The germline V gene has CDR1 KGHSH and CDR2 LQKENI. V lost 6 bases, J lost 2 bases, and 10 bases stayed unmatched. This CDR3 is 16 amino acids long.

This sequence joins TRBV9 and TRBJ1-1, with D possibly being TRBD1 (5 bases). In germline, CDR1 is SGDLS, CDR2 YYNGEE. The ends were cut back, 3 bases at V and 4 bases at J, with 22 bases in the middle. The CDR3 is 17 residues long. CDR3 residues: CASSAGPEALGGTEAFF. As DNA, the CDR3 is TGTGCCAGCAGCGCTGGACCAGAGGCGCTCGGGGGCACTGAAGCTTTCTTT.

This sequence joins TRBV7-9 and TRBJ2-4; 9 bases map to TRBD1. V trimming: 5 bases; J trimming: 7 bases; junction bases outside the gene matches: 6. CDR1 and CDR2 (germline): SEHNR, FQNEAQ (reference sequence). CDR3 length equals 14 residues. The CDR3 spells CASSPQGTGNIQYF. CDR3 bases: TGTGCCAGCAGCCCCCAGGGGACAGGGAACATTCAGTACTTC.

The rearrangement links TRBV4-2 to TRBJ1-6; D might be TRBD1 (5 bases). The CDR3 spans 16 residues. V dropped 4 bases and J dropped 8 bases, with 18 bases sitting between them. Germline CDR1 LGHNA, CDR2 YNFKEQ. Written as DNA, the CDR3 is TGTGCCAGCAGCCCTGGGGGGGAGGACCTCCATTCACCCCTCCACTTT. Translated, it gives CASSPGGEDLHSPLHF.

This rearrangement joins TRBV18 to TRBJ2-3; 11 bases map to TRBD2. CDR3 length: 16 amino acids. V dropped 5 bases and J dropped 2; count of bases not matched to a gene: 6. The V gene's germline CDR1 is KGHSH and CDR2 LQKENI. CDR3 DNA: TGTGCCAGCTCATCAGGACTAGCGGGCCTCACAGATACGCAGTATTTT. This encodes CASSSGLAGLTDTQYF.

The genes are TRBV27 and TRBJ2-3; TRBD2 might be the D (5 bases). Germline assignment: CDR1 MNHEY and CDR2 SMNVEV (reference sequence). This CDR3 has 12 amino acids. Trimming cost V 6 bases and J 5 bases, with 9 bases left between them. DNA for the CDR3: TGTGCCAGCAGAGAGGGCTTAGATACGCAGTATTTT. This codes for CASREGLDTQYF.

V usage is TRBV25-1 and J usage is TRBJ2-7; 8 bases map to TRBD2. CDR1 and CDR2 from the germline V gene are MGHDK and SYGVNS. With 2 bases clipped from V and 12 bases from J, the junction kept 15 bases outside the gene matches. This CDR3 is built from 15 residues. CDR3 in amino acids: CASSERGLPGTSLYF. The CDR3 bases are TGTGCCAGCAGTGAAAGGGGCCTCCCCGGGACTAGTCTGTACTTC.

The chain joins TRBV6-4 to TRBJ2-1, with TRBD2 identical over 9 bases. CDR1 and CDR2 (germline): MRHNA, SNTAGT. V was clipped by 0 bases and J by 6 bases; unmatched bases: 0. This CDR3 region has 14 residues. In nucleotides, the CDR3 is TGTGCCAGCAGTGACTCTAGCGGGAGCAATGAGCAGTTCTTC. Translated: CASSDSSGSNEQFF.

The chain is built from TRBV19 and TRBJ2-3; 13 positions match TRBD2. The ends lost 3 bases at V and 15 bases at J; junction bases unmatched: 6. The CDR3 extends over 13 amino acids. Germline lookup yields CDR1 LNHDA and CDR2 SQIVND (reference sequence). CDR3 sequence: CASSIGLAGVSYF. The CDR3 DNA sequence: TGTGCCAGTAGTATCGGACTAGCGGGGGTGTCATATTTT. Variable domain in full (rest from reference TRBV19 and TRBJ2-3): DGGITQSPKYLFRKEGQNVTLSCEQNLNHDAMYWYRQDPGQGLRLIYYSQIVNDFQKGDIAEGYSVSREKKESFPLTVTSAQKNPTAFYLCASSIGLAGVSYFGPGTRLTVL.

The chain combines TRBV11-2 with TRBJ1-3; D not certain. Germline V CDR1 and CDR2: SGHAT, FQNNGV. This CDR3 is 16 amino acids long. The germline V and J ends were trimmed by 2 bases and 2 bases, with 13 bases remaining between them. CDR3 bases: TGTGCCAGCAGCTTACTCCGGACCGGGGCTGGAAACACCATATATTTT. Amino acids: CASSLLRTGAGNTIYF.

The chain couples TRBV5-5 to TRBJ2-2; a possible D gene is TRBD2 (6 bases). This CDR3 region has 14 residues. The ends were cut back, 2 bases at V and 1 base at J, with 6 bases in the middle. CDR1 is SGHKS, CDR2 YYEKEE, per germline (reference sequence). CDR3 DNA sequence: TGTGCCAGCAGCTTCGGGGGGAACACCGGGGAGCTGTTTTTT. Encoded protein: CASSFGGNTGELFF.

This clone was observed once. This chain uses TRBV7-9 with TRBJ2-3; no reliable D call. Germline loops: CDR1 SEHNR, CDR2 FQNEAQ (reference sequence). With 3 bases removed from V and 5 bases from J, the gap between germline ends came to 12 bases. This CDR3 is 14 amino acids long. The CDR3: CASSFSLAGDTQYF. The CDR3 DNA reads TGTGCCAGCAGCTTTTCCCTGGCTGGAGATACGCAGTATTTT.

This chain uses TRBV10-3 with TRBJ1-2; perhaps TRBD1 as D (6 bases). The germline V gene has CDR1 ENHRY and CDR2 SYGVKD. Deletions cut 6 bases from V and 3 bases from J, with 20 bases between. The CDR3 is 16 residues long. The CDR3 is CAISNYRDKGDYGYTF. Written as DNA, the CDR3 is TGTGCCATCAGCAACTACCGGGACAAGGGGGACTATGGCTACACCTTC.

This clone was seen more than once but under ten times. The V and J genes are TRBV14 and TRBJ2-1; the D gene is possibly TRBD1 (5 bases). Trimming cost V 0 bases and J 8 bases, with 14 bases left between them. This CDR3 is 15 amino acids long. The germline V gene has CDR1 SGHDN and CDR2 FVKESK. The CDR3 sequence: CASSQDRWGSHEQFF. DNA of the CDR3: TGTGCCAGCAGCCAAGATCGGTGGGGCTCTCATGAGCAGTTCTTC.

The chain is built from TRBV30 and TRBJ1-6; a weak D match, TRBD1 (6 bases). CDR1 is GTSNPN, CDR2 SVGIG, per germline (reference sequence). The CDR3 covers 15 residues. V lost 4 bases, J lost 7 bases, and 17 bases lay in between. The CDR3 nucleotides read TGTGCCTGGAATGTAGCCGGGACATCAAATTCACCCCTCCACTTT. Amino acids: CAWNVAGTSNSPLHF. The full variable domain, in which reference TRBV30 and TRBJ1-6 provide the parts outside the CDR3, is SQTIHQWPATLVQPVGSPLSLECTVEGTSNPNLYWYRQAAGRGLQLLFYSVGIGQISSEVPQNLSASRPQDRQFILSSKKLLLSDSGFYLCAWNVAGTSNSPLHFGNGTRLTVT.

The V gene is TRBV6-5, the J gene TRBJ2-5; no reliable D call. Looked up from germline, CDR1 is MNHEY and CDR2 is SVGAGI. CDR3 length: 14 amino acids. V was trimmed by 5 bases and J by 4 bases, leaving 14 bases between them. CDR3 sequence (DNA): TGTGCCAGCAGTCGGTTGGTGAGTTCAGAGACCCAGTACTTC. As protein: CASSRLVSSETQYF.

The count of this clone is one. The V gene is TRBV10-3, the J gene TRBJ2-3; maybe TRBD2 (5 bases). The CDR3 extends over 14 amino acids. CDR1 is ENHRY, CDR2 SYGVKD, per germline. The V gene lost 8 bases and the J gene lost 2 bases, with 14 bases spanning the gap. DNA for the CDR3: TGTGCCATCTCGATAGGACTGATCACAGATACGCAGTATTTT. Protein product: CAISIGLITDTQYF.

The chain carries TRBV9 and TRBJ2-3; 9 nucleotides agree with TRBD2. The CDR3 loop spans 14 amino acids. Germline V CDR1 and CDR2: SGDLS, YYNGEE. V trimming: 4 bases; J trimming: 6 bases; junction bases outside the gene matches: 6. CDR3 nucleotide sequence: TGTGCCAGCAGCCAAGCGGGGGGTCGGGATACGCAGTATTTT. Translation: CASSQAGGRDTQYF.

This clone was counted only a few times. The rearrangement joins TRBV2 to TRBJ2-7; 9 bases line up with TRBD1. The junction had 3 bases not matched to a gene; V was cut back by 4 bases and J by 2 bases. Germline-derived CDR1 and CDR2 are SNHLY and FYNNEI. CDR3 length: 14 amino acids. CDR3: CASSVGTGPYEQYF. The DNA of the CDR3 is TGTGCCAGCAGTGTGGGGACAGGGCCCTACGAGCAGTACTTC.

A note on this clone: This CDR3 fails to terminate in the conserved phenylalanine or tryptophan, so it likely reflects a read error. This chain uses TRBV14 with TRBJ1-1, with a tentative D call TRBD1 (5 bases). In germline, CDR1 is SGHDN, CDR2 FVKESK. The length of the CDR3 is 14 residues. Trimming removed 0 bases from V and 1 base from J, with 6 bases in between. The CDR3 nucleotides are TGTGCCAGCAGCCAAGAGACAGAGAACACTGAAGCTTTCCTT. Amino acid sequence: CASSQETENTEAFL.

The rearrangement joins TRBV6-1 to TRBJ2-5, with D hard to call. Judging by the DNA end, TRBJ2-7 fits better; the J call may be wrong. The CDR3 totals 13 residues. The V gene's germline CDR1 is MNHNS and CDR2 SASEGT. CDR3 nucleotides: TGTGCCACCATCAATGCCGCGTCCTACGAGCAGTACTTC. Translated, it gives CATINAASYEQYF.

The CDR3 nucleotides read TGTGCCAGTAGTACGCCCGGGACTAGTGCCGAGCAGTACTTC. It yields the protein CASSTPGTSAEQYF. This chain uses TRBV19 with TRBJ2-7; 8 bases agree with TRBD2. The germline V gene has CDR1 LNHDA and CDR2 SQIVND (reference sequence). This CDR3 spans 14 amino acids. V trimming: 4 bases; J trimming: 6 bases; junction bases outside the gene matches: 8.

CDR3 loop: CSVGAGGSMNTEAFF. CDR3 coding DNA: TGCAGCGTTGGGGCAGGGGGGTCTATGAACACTGAAGCTTTCTTT. V usage is TRBV29-1 and J usage is TRBJ1-1; 7 positions agree with TRBD1. Germline assignment: CDR1 SQVTM and CDR2 ANQGSEA. J lost 0 bases, V lost 4 bases, and 8 bases had no gene match. The CDR3 runs 15 residues. Complete variable domain (other parts from reference TRBV29-1 and TRBJ1-1): SAVISQKPSRDICQRGTSLTIQCQVDSQVTMMFWYRQQPGQSLTLIATANQGSEATYESGFVIDKFPISRPNLTFSTLTVSNMSPEDSSIYLCSVGAGGSMNTEAFFGQGTRLTVV.

The V gene is TRBV6-1, the J gene TRBJ1-2; the D gene is possibly TRBD1 (5 bases). Germline values: CDR1 MNHNS, CDR2 SASEGT. The V and J ends lost 8 bases and 5 bases respectively, with 9 bases between them. The CDR3 length is 11 residues. CDR3 bases: TGTGCCAGCGAGCAGGGTTATGGCTACACCTTC. It encodes CASEQGYGYTF.

In its sample, this clone was seen once. The chain has TRBV19 and TRBJ2-5; perhaps TRBD2 as D (5 bases). The germline V gene has CDR1 LNHDA and CDR2 SQIVND (reference sequence). The CDR3 is made up of 14 amino acids. V gave up 3 bases and J gave up 4 bases, with 12 bases separating them. This chain's CDR3 is CASSINGIGETQYF. Written as DNA, the CDR3 is TGTGCCAGTAGTATTAACGGGATCGGAGAGACCCAGTACTTC.